Here is one T cell receptor (beta chain) with its context. These data belong to a study of CD8+ T cells in alopecia areata. Noted treatment: oral pan-JAK inhibitor, 5-10 mg twice daily. In alopecia areata patients, both lesional scalp punch biopsies and peripheral blood were collected. Germline-derived CDR1 and CDR2 are DFQATT and SNEGSKA (reference sequence). The CDR3 consists of 11 residues. V lost 6 bases, J lost 9 bases, and 13 bases lay in between. RNA, once extracted, was reverse transcribed into cDNA for use as the sequencing template. Sequencing was performed with immunoSEQ multiplex PCR; in TCRdb, only in-frame clones are kept and a portion is missing. The sample records about 200,000 clones, under 80% being singletons.

Sequenced here: CD4+ T cells sorted from blood, sampled between weeks 49 and 50, from a patient treated with tofacitinib. This TCR derives from a human donor with alopecia areata. The J gene is TRBJ2-3, the V gene TRBV20-1; unclear D gene. CDR3 nucleotide sequence: TGCAGTGCCAACCAAGGAGAAACGCAGTATTTT. It encodes CSANQGETQYF.